The 16 T cell receptor beta chains below were found in one sample sequenced in a study of CD8+ T cells in alopecia areata. Sequencing templates came from extracted RNA that was reverse transcribed into cDNA. Sequencing was performed with immunoSEQ multiplex PCR; in TCRdb, only in-frame clones are kept and a portion is missing. This sample has around 180,000 clones, with roughly three fifths found just once. The treatment here: oral pan-JAK inhibitor, 5-10 mg twice daily. The starting material was CD4+ T cells sorted from blood, obtained at week 49, from a patient treated with tofacitinib. Receptors originate from a human donor with alopecia areata.

The rearrangement links TRBV5-1 to TRBJ2-6, with D perhaps TRBD2 (5 bases). Germline V CDR1 and CDR2: SGHRS, YFSETQ. This CDR3 is built from 19 residues. V was trimmed by 4 bases and J by 4 bases, leaving 24 bases between them. The CDR3 sequence is CASSHLHGVSTGGANVLTF. The CDR3 DNA follows: TGCGCCAGCAGCCACCTCCACGGGGTTTCAACGGGAGGGGCCAACGTCCTGACTTTC.

The table lists this clone with a few counts. This rearrangement joins TRBV2 to TRBJ1-6; D unclear. V lost 5 bases to trimming and J lost 9 bases, with 11 bases between them. Germline-derived CDR1 and CDR2 are SNHLY and FYNNEI. The CDR3 sequence is 13 residues long. CDR3 protein: CASSPDGFSPLHF. The CDR3 DNA is TGTGCCAGCAGTCCGGACGGATTTTCACCCCTCCACTTT.

V is TRBV5-6 and J is TRBJ1-2; no reliable D call. Germline CDR1 and CDR2: SGHDT and YYEEEE. The CDR3 has 12 residues. Trimming removed 4 bases from V and 8 bases from J, with 12 bases in between. The DNA for the CDR3 is TGTGCCAGCAGCACCGGACCCTTGGGCTACACCTTC. This gives the protein CASSTGPLGYTF.

V is TRBV5-6 and J is TRBJ1-1; TRBD1 aligns across 7 bases. The CDR3 runs to 15 residues. Germline CDR1 is SGHDT and CDR2 is YYEEEE. V lost 2 bases, J lost 3 bases, and 7 bases stayed unmatched. This CDR3 reads CASSFQTGHHTEAFF. CDR3 nucleotide sequence: TGTGCCAGCAGCTTCCAGACAGGGCACCACACTGAAGCTTTCTTT.

This clone was found a few times. The chain links TRBV5-1 to TRBJ2-1; D is uncertain. Between the trimmed V and J ends, which lost 0 bases and 7 bases, there was a span of 17 bases. Germline lookup yields CDR1 SGHRS and CDR2 YFSETQ. This CDR3 is 16 amino acids long. The CDR3 here is CASSLESLHIGNEQFF. CDR3 sequence (DNA): TGCGCCAGCAGCTTGGAGTCGCTTCATATAGGTAATGAGCAGTTCTTC.

This clone was observed a handful of times. V is TRBV6-5 and J is TRBJ2-1, with a possible D match to TRBD2 (6 bases). V lost 5 bases and J lost 7, with 12 bases in between. The CDR3 extends over 13 amino acids. The germline V gene encodes CDR1 MNHEY and CDR2 SVGAGI. The CDR3 is CASSEAGRNEQFF. For the CDR3, the DNA is TGTGCCAGCAGTGAAGCAGGGAGGAATGAGCAGTTCTTC.

The genes are TRBV30 and TRBJ1-5; D is unresolved. CDR3 length: 14 amino acids. V shed 0 bases and J shed 4 bases, with 10 bases lying between them. Germline assignment: CDR1 GTSNPN and CDR2 SVGIG (reference sequence). CDR3 DNA sequence: TGTGCCTGGAGTGTAGGCAGTTTAAATCAGCCCCAGCATTTT. Translated: CAWSVGSLNQPQHF.

This clone was counted ten times or more. This chain connects TRBV7-2 to TRBJ1-1; D perhaps matches TRBD1 (5 bases). The V and J ends lost 5 bases and 11 bases respectively, with 15 bases between them. The CDR3 covers 12 residues. Germline V gene lookup returns CDR1 SGHTA and CDR2 FQGNSA. DNA for the CDR3: TGTGCCAGCAGCCTCCCGTTCGAGGGGGCTTTCTTT. Its protein product is CASSLPFEGAFF.

This clone was picked up a small number of times. V usage is TRBV15 and J usage is TRBJ2-4, with D unclear. V lost 3 bases and J lost 7, with 4 bases in between. Germline V gives CDR1 LNHNV, CDR2 YYDKDF (reference sequence). The CDR3 extends over 11 amino acids. Written as DNA, the CDR3 is TGTGCCACCAGCAGGACCAACATTCAGTACTTC. Amino acid sequence: CATSRTNIQYF.

This chain joins TRBV7-9 and TRBJ2-1, with no clear D. CDR1 and CDR2 from the germline V gene are SEHNR and FQNEAQ (reference sequence). V was shortened by 7 bases and J by 9 bases, with 16 bases between the two germline ends. CDR3 length equals 13 residues. The CDR3, as DNA: TGTGCCAGCATCCCTCCGGGTGTAGCTGAGCAGTTCTTC. Residues: CASIPPGVAEQFF. Combining the CDR3 with reference TRBV7-9 and TRBJ2-1 gives the whole variable domain DTGVSQNPRHKITKRGQNVTFRCDPISEHNRLYWYRQTLGQGPEFLTYFQNEAQLEKSRLLSDRFSAERPKGSFSTLEIQRTEQGDSAMYLCASIPPGVAEQFFGPGTRLTVL.

The chain links TRBV7-2 to TRBJ2-3, with D uncertain. There are 15 residues in the CDR3. V lost 1 base to trimming and J lost 6 bases, with 14 bases between them. Per germline, CDR1 SGHTA and CDR2 FQGNSA. CDR3 sequence: CASSLGVTPKDTQYF. DNA for the CDR3: TGTGCCAGCAGCTTAGGGGTGACCCCTAAGGATACGCAGTATTTT.

The CDR3 sequence: CSVVARGQAYEQYF. DNA for the CDR3: TGCAGCGTTGTGGCCAGGGGACAAGCCTACGAGCAGTACTTC. V gene TRBV29-1 combines with J gene TRBJ2-7, with D possibly TRBD1 on 6 matching bases. Deletions cut 4 bases from V and 2 bases from J, with 15 bases between. The CDR3 consists of 14 residues. CDR1 is SQVTM, CDR2 ANQGSEA, per germline.

The chain's CDR3 is CSVGGYTF. CDR3 bases: TGCAGCGTTGGGGGCTACACCTTC. The chain couples TRBV29-1 to TRBJ1-2; D is uncertain. CDR3 length: 8 amino acids. CDR1 and CDR2 (germline): SQVTM, ANQGSEA. V lost 4 bases and J lost 8, with 2 bases in between. The entire variable domain, with the rest obtained from reference TRBV29-1 and TRBJ1-2, is as follows: SAVISQKPSRDICQRGTSLTIQCQVDSQVTMMFWYRQQPGQSLTLIATANQGSEATYESGFVIDKFPISRPNLTFSTLTVSNMSPEDSSIYLCSVGGYTFGSGTRLTVV.

V gene TRBV30 combines with J gene TRBJ1-6; D is possibly TRBD1 (5 bases). The ends were cut back, 0 bases at V and 9 bases at J, with 12 bases in the middle. This CDR3 has 14 residues. The germline gives CDR1 GTSNPN, CDR2 SVGIG (reference sequence). The CDR3 is CAWSVNQRGSPLHF. The CDR3, as DNA: TGTGCCTGGAGTGTAAACCAGAGGGGTTCACCCCTCCACTTT.

This clone was found a few times. The chain joins TRBV2 to TRBJ2-3, with D possibly TRBD2 on 5 matching bases. CDR1 SNHLY and CDR2 FYNNEI come from the germline V gene. Trimming shortened V by 4 bases and J by 6 bases, and 11 bases separated the two germline ends. The CDR3 is 13 amino acids. CDR3 coding DNA: TGTGCCAGCAGTGGAACCTGGGAGGATACGCAGTATTTT. Translated, it gives CASSGTWEDTQYF.

The rearrangement links TRBV12-5 to TRBJ2-3; the D gene is possibly TRBD1 (5 bases). Deletions cut 1 base from V and 4 bases from J, with 12 bases between. Germline CDR1 and CDR2: LGHNT and FRNRAP. This CDR3 region has 15 residues. The CDR3 nucleotides read TGTGCTAGTGGTTTGGCAGGGTTTTCTGCAGATACGCAGTATTTT. This gives the protein CASGLAGFSADTQYF.